The next 10 T cell receptor beta chains were all read from a single sample in a study of cytomegalovirus exposure and HLA in healthy donors. The PCR employed 60 Vbeta primers together with 13 Jbeta primers. The method was immunoSEQ multiplex PCR; TCRdb's version includes in-frame clones alone and lacks a portion of them. This table has approximately 160,000 clones, roughly 80% appearing once. Sequencing used PBMCs. These receptors came from a young woman in good health and CMV-seronegative.

The chain uses TRBV2 and TRBJ2-5, with 9 bases aligning to TRBD2. J lost 2 bases, V lost 6 bases, and 13 bases had no gene match. Germline lookup yields CDR1 SNHLY and CDR2 FYNNEI. The CDR3 contains 17 residues. The CDR3 nucleotides read TGTGCCAGCAGCCAACTAACTGTGACTAGCGGACAAGAGACCCAGTACTTC. Translated, it gives CASSQLTVTSGQETQYF.

The CDR3 spells CASSFEREGRKTQYF. CDR3 bases: TGTGCCAGCAGTTTCGAGCGGGAGGGCCGGAAGACCCAGTACTTC. The chain is built from TRBV28 and TRBJ2-5; 10 nucleotides agree with TRBD2. This CDR3 contains 15 residues. V trimming: 3 bases; J trimming: 6 bases; junction bases outside the gene matches: 7. The germline CDR1 and CDR2 sequences are MDHEN and SYDVKM.

This rearrangement joins TRBV10-1 to TRBJ2-5, with a weak D call TRBD1 (6 bases). The ends were cut back, 3 bases at V and 3 bases at J, with 23 bases in the middle. The germline V gene encodes CDR1 WNHNN and CDR2 SYGVQD (reference sequence). The CDR3 totals 18 residues. The CDR3 is CASSEGVRGISQKETQYF. The CDR3 DNA reads as TGCGCCAGCAGTGAAGGGGTCAGGGGAATTAGTCAGAAAGAGACCCAGTACTTC.

The chain uses TRBV14 and TRBJ2-7, with 7 bases identical to TRBD2. The CDR3 extends over 16 amino acids. From germline, CDR1 is SGHDN and CDR2 FVKESK. V trimming: 1 base; J trimming: 0 bases; junction bases outside the gene matches: 6. The CDR3 region has the DNA TGTGCCAGCAGCCAAGGGTATGGCGGGAGCTCCTACGAGCAGTACTTC. Encoded protein: CASSQGYGGSSYEQYF. The full variable domain, with the rest looked up from reference TRBV14 and TRBJ2-7, is EAGVTQFPSHSVIEKGQTVTLRCDPISGHDNLYWYRRVMGKEIKFLLHFVKESKQDESGMPNNRFLAERTGGTYSTLKVQPAELEDSGVYFCASSQGYGGSSYEQYFGPGTRLTVT.

The chain links TRBV4-1 to TRBJ1-4; D is unresolved. The CDR3 loop spans 22 amino acids. Between the trimmed V and J ends, which lost 0 bases and 4 bases, there was a span of 30 bases. CDR1 is MGHRA, CDR2 YSYEKL, per germline. The CDR3 nucleotides read TGCGCCAGCAGCCAAGAAGGGATCAGTCTCGGACTCGTCTTCCGCGATAATGAAAAACTGTTTTTT. Translated, it gives CASSQEGISLGLVFRDNEKLFF.

This clone came up a few times. The chain joins TRBV6-6 to TRBJ2-1; D is unresolved. The CDR3 consists of 14 residues. The germline V and J ends were trimmed by 7 bases and 0 bases, with 10 bases remaining between them. Germline CDR1 MNHNY, CDR2 SVGAGI (reference sequence). This chain's CDR3 is CASTPALSYNEQFF. In DNA form, the CDR3 reads TGTGCCAGCACCCCCGCACTCTCCTACAATGAGCAGTTCTTC.

J is TRBJ2-5 and V is TRBV11-2, with 9 bases aligning to TRBD2. The CDR3 loop spans 14 amino acids. V trimming: 2 bases; J trimming: 4 bases; junction bases outside the gene matches: 2. The germline V gene encodes CDR1 SGHAT and CDR2 FQNNGV. In DNA, the CDR3 is TGTGCCAGCAGCTTATTTAGCGGGAGAGAGACCCAGTACTTC. Its protein is CASSLFSGRETQYF.

V usage is TRBV19 and J usage is TRBJ2-1; 12 bases are shared with TRBD2. Germline loops: CDR1 LNHDA, CDR2 SQIVND (reference sequence). V was clipped by 5 bases and J by 8 bases; unmatched bases: 7. This CDR3 has 15 residues. CDR3 loop: CASSLTSGRRDEQFF. DNA of the CDR3: TGTGCCAGTAGTCTAACTAGCGGGAGGCGGGATGAGCAGTTCTTC.

Written as DNA, the CDR3 is TGTGCCAGCAGTTTGGGCTCCTCTGCCGGGGAGCTGTTTTTT. It codes for CASSLGSSAGELFF. V is TRBV27 and J is TRBJ2-2; D unclear. Trimming cost V 3 bases and J 6 bases, with 11 bases left between them. CDR1 and CDR2 from the germline V gene are MNHEY and SMNVEV (reference sequence). CDR3 length equals 14 residues.

The CDR3 is CASSPPRDTGELFF. The CDR3 DNA sequence: TGTGCCAGCTCACCACCGAGGGACACCGGGGAGCTGTTTTTT. The J gene is TRBJ2-2, the V gene TRBV18; weak D call: TRBD2 (5 bases). The CDR3 totals 14 residues. The germline V and J ends were trimmed by 0 bases and 3 bases, with 5 bases remaining between them. Looked up from germline, CDR1 is KGHSH and CDR2 is LQKENI.